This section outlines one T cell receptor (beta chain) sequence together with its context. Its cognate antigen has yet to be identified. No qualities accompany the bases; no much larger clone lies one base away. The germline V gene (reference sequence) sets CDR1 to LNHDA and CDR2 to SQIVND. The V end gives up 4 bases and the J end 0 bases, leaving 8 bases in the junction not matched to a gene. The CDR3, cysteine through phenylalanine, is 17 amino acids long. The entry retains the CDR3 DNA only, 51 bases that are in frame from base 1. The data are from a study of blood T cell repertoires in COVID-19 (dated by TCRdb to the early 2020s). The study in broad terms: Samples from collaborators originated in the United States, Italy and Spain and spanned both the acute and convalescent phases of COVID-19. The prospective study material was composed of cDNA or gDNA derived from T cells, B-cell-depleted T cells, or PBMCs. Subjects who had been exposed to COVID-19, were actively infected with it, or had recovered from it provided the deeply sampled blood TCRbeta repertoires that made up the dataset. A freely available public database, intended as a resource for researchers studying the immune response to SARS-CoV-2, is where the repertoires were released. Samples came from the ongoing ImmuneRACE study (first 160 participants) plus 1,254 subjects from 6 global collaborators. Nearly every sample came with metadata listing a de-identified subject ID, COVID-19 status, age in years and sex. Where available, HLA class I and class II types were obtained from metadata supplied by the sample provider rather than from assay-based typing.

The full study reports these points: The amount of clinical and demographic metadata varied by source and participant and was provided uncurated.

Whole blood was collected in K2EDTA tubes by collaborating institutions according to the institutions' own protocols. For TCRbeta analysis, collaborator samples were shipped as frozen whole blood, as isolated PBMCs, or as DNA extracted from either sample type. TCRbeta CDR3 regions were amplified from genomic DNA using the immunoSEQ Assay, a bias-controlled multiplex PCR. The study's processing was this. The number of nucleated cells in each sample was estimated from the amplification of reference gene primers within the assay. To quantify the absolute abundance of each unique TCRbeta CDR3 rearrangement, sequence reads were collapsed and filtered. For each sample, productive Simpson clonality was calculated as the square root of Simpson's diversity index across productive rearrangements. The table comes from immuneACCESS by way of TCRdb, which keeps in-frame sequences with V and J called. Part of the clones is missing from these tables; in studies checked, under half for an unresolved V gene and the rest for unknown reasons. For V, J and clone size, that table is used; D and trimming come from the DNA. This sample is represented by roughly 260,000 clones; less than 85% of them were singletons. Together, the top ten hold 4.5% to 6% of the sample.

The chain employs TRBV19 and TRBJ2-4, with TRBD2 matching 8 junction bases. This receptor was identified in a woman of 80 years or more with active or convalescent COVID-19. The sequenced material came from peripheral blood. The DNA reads TGTGCCAGTAGTAGGTCTAGCGGGTTCCTAGCCAAAAACATTCAGTACTTC. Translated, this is CASSRSSGFLAKNIQYF.